This T cell receptor (beta chain) was sequenced in a study of cytomegalovirus exposure and HLA in healthy donors. On the study more broadly: Later analysis reported that the 120 or so validation repertoires shared the platform of the roughly 710 first-cohort repertoires.

A single count supports this clone. Its antigen is not identified. Profiling relied on immunoSEQ multiplex PCR, and the TCRdb table lists in-frame clones only, not all of them. The top ten hold approximately 1% of the sample, which has more than 90,000 clones, approximately 95% seen once. Findings and caveats of the study: In vitro assays verified that a few CMV-associated chains recognized CMV antigens specifically. According to a later analysis, TCR clusters from the first cohort tended to co-occur in the approximately 130 validation repertoires. A list of 150 or so TCR beta chains associated with cytomegalovirus was given.

Germline V lookup: CDR1 MNHEY, CDR2 SMNVEV (reference sequence). V lost 6 bases, J lost 6 bases, and 6 bases stayed unmatched. The CDR3 is 13 amino acids. The V and J genes are TRBV27 and TRBJ2-7; the match to TRBD2 covers 9 bases. The sequence was collected from a woman aged 25 to 45 in good health and CMV-seropositive. Sequencing used PBMCs. Here the CDR3 DNA reads TGTGCCAGCAGAGGTAGCGGGAGTGTCGAGCAGTACTTC. Translating gives CASRGSGSVEQYF.